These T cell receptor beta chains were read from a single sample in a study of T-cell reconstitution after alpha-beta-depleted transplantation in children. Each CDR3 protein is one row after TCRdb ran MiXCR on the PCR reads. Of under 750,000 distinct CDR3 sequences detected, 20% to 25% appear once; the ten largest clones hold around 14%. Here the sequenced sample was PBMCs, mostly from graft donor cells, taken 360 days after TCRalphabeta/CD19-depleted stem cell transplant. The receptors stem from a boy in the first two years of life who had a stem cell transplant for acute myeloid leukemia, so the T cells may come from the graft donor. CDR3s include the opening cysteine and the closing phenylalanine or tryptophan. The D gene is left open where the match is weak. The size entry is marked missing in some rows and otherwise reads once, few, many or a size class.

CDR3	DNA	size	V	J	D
CASSLRVPGNQPQHF	TGTGCCAGCAGTTTACGAGTTCCGGGGAACCAGCCCCAGCATTTT	.	TRBV12-3/TRBV12-4	TRBJ1-5	.
CASSNLLSEQYF	TGCGCCAGCAGCAACCTTTTGAGCGAGCAGTACTTC	.	TRBV5-1	TRBJ2-7	.
CASSGDGLAAYNEQFF	TGTGCCAGCAGCGGAGACGGACTAGCGGCCTACAATGAGCAGTTCTTC	many	TRBV4-2	TRBJ2-1	TRBD2
CASSSKQGALHPVSGYTF	TGTGCCAGCAGCTCAAAACAGGGGGCGCTTCATCCGGTATCCGGCTACACCTTC	many	TRBV7-2	TRBJ1-2	TRBD1
CSVAENTIYF	TGCAGCGTTGCAGAAAACACCATATATTTT	.	TRBV29-1	TRBJ1-3	.
CASSLAQRELDTDTQYF	TGTGCCAGCAGCTTAGCCCAAAGGGAACTAGACACAGATACGCAGTATTTT	few	TRBV11-3	TRBJ2-3	.
CASSPSTGLYTGELFF	TGTGCCAGCAGCCCTTCGACAGGGCTTTACACCGGGGAGCTGTTTTTT	many	TRBV7-2	TRBJ2-2	TRBD1
CASSAKWGQTYNEQFF	TGTGCCAGTTCGGCTAAATGGGGACAGACCTACAATGAGCAGTTCTTC	many	TRBV11-2	TRBJ2-1	TRBD1
CASSPLIGERAYNEQFF	TGTGCCAGCAGCCCGCTCATAGGGGAGCGCGCCTACAATGAGCAGTTCTTC	many	TRBV7-6	TRBJ2-1	.
CASSRAVEYSNQPQHF	TGCGCCAGCAGCCGAGCAGTGGAATATAGCAATCAGCCCCAGCATTTT	many	TRBV4-1	TRBJ1-5	.
CASSDSGTRGYTF	TGTGCCAGCAGCGATTCAGGGACGCGTGGCTACACCTTC	once	TRBV6-2/TRBV6-3	TRBJ1-2	.
CASSYSDSGGDTQYF	TGTGCCAGCAGTTACTCCGATAGCGGGGGTGATACGCAGTATTTT	once	TRBV6-5	TRBJ2-3	TRBD2
CASSAGTYGYTF	TGTGCCAGCAGCGCCGGGACATATGGCTACACCTTC	many	TRBV7-2	TRBJ1-2	.
CSAREGAGELFF	TGCAGTGCTAGAGAGGGTGCCGGGGAGCTGTTTTTT	many	TRBV20-1	TRBJ2-2	.
CASSLNRNEQFF	TGTGCCAGCAGTTTAAATAGAAATGAGCAGTTCTTC	.	TRBV28	TRBJ2-1	.
CASSYSTWTGVAGANVLTF	TGTGCCAGCAGTTACTCGACCTGGACAGGGGTGGCTGGGGCCAACGTCCTGACTTTC	.	TRBV6-5	TRBJ2-6	TRBD1
CASSEDIYTGELFF	TGCGCCAGCAGCGAGGACATCTACACCGGGGAGCTGTTTTTT	few	TRBV5-1	TRBJ2-2	.
CASSPDRDGYNEQFF	TGTGCCAGCAGCCCGGACAGGGATGGCTACAATGAGCAGTTCTTC	.	TRBV21-1	TRBJ2-1	.
CSANPRETQYF	TGCAGTGCTAACCCGCGGGAGACCCAGTACTTC	many	TRBV20-1	TRBJ2-5	.
CASHRDRGVNQPQHF	TGTGCCAGTCACCGGGACAGGGGCGTCAATCAGCCCCAGCATTTT	.	TRBV28	TRBJ1-5	TRBD1
CASSRWDANTGELFF	TGTGCCAGCAGCCGTTGGGACGCGAACACCGGGGAGCTGTTTTTT	.	TRBV11-2	TRBJ2-2	.
CASSLEDRGNTEAFF	TGCGCCAGCAGCTTGGAAGACAGGGGGAACACTGAAGCTTTCTTT	many	TRBV5-1	TRBJ1-1	TRBD1
CASSYGSLAHDKNIQYF	TGTGCCAGCAGTTACGGTAGCTTGGCCCACGACAAAAACATTCAGTACTTC	few	TRBV6-5	TRBJ2-4	.
CSARGGTNPYSNQPQHF	TGCAGTGCTAGAGGAGGGACAAACCCTTATAGCAATCAGCCCCAGCATTTT	.	TRBV20-1	TRBJ1-5	.
CSARDGRELNTIYF	TGCAGTGCTAGAGATGGCAGGGAGCTAAACACCATATATTTT	.	TRBV20-1	TRBJ1-3	.
CASSLTGTEQYF	TGTGCCAGCAGTTTAACAGGGACCGAGCAGTACTTC	many	TRBV12-3/TRBV12-4	TRBJ2-7	.
CSVNAVGETQYF	TGCAGCGTGAACGCAGTAGGGGAGACCCAGTACTTC	many	TRBV29-1	TRBJ2-5	.
CSATLGQAVNTEAFF	TGCAGTGCTACCCTGGGACAGGCGGTGAACACTGAAGCTTTCTTT	.	TRBV20-1	TRBJ1-1	TRBD1
CASSLGGTFDEAFF	TGCGCCAGCAGCTTGGGCGGGACGTTCGATGAAGCTTTCTTT	few	TRBV5-1	TRBJ1-1	.
CASSLLNANTGELFF	TGTGCCAGCAGCTTACTCAACGCGAACACCGGGGAGCTGTTTTTT	many	TRBV11-2	TRBJ2-2	.